This T cell receptor beta chain was profiled in a study of OX40 agonist ivuxolimab in advanced cancers. The overall study: Enrolled patients in dose escalation had cancers that were hepatocellular carcinoma, melanoma, renal cell or head and neck cancer.

V shed 9 bases and J shed 4 bases, with 15 bases lying between them. The CDR3 totals 13 residues. Germline loops: CDR1 LNHDA, CDR2 SQIVND (reference sequence). Some clones are missing from TCRdb's copy, which holds only in-frame ones; the method was immunoSEQ multiplex PCR. Of about 73,000 clones listed, over 75% are singletons. The sequencing here drew on CD4+ or CD8+ T cells sorted from blood, taken in a trial of the OX40 agonist ivuxolimab. The TCR originated in an adult with an advanced solid tumor such as melanoma, head and neck, liver or kidney cancer. The V call is TRBV19, the J call TRBJ2-5, with TRBD1 as a possible D gene (5 bases). The CDR3 reads CASRDPPGETQYF. The DNA for the CDR3 is TGTGCCAGCAGGGATCCCCCAGGAGAGACCCAGTACTTC.